The clone carrying this TCR beta chain turned up a few times. Its cognate antigen is unknown. This record comes from a study of T cells after yellow fever vaccination. Whole-study context: Preparation used SMART-Seq v4 Ultra Low Input for the low-cell-number fractions. The study's findings and limits: Clones that expanded after primary vaccination mostly reappeared after the booster (96% CD4, around 87% CD8). Though weaker, the secondary response peaked faster, on day 5 versus 15.

TCRdb itself ran the 5' RACE reads through MiXCR, one entry per CDR3 protein. Of about 180,000 distinct CDR3 sequences in the sample, approximately 6.2% were seen once. This receptor was identified in a man in his late teens or twenties who received the YFV17D yellow fever vaccine. The sequences come from CD4+ T cells sorted from PBMCs, collected on the day of the first yellow fever vaccination.

As DNA, the CDR3 is TGCGCCAGCAGTGCCGACAGGGGAGTCACAGATACGCAGTATTTT. Translation: CASSADRGVTDTQYF. The V call is TRBV10-2, the J call TRBJ2-3; TRBD1 aligns across 8 bases. Germline values: CDR1 WSHSY, CDR2 SAAADI. The CDR3 spans 15 residues. Unmatched junction bases numbered 5, after V lost 4 bases and J lost 2 bases.